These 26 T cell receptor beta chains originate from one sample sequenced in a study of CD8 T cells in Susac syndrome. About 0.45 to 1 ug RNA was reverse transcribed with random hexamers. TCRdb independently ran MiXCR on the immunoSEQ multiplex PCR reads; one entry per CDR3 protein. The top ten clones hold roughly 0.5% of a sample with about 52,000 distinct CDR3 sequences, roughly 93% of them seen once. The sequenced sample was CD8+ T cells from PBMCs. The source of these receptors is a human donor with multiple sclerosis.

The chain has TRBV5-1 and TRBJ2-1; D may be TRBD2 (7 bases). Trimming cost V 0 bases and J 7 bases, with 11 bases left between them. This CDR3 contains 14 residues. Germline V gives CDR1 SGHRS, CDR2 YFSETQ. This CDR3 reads CASSLAGGLNEQFF. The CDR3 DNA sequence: TGCGCCAGCAGCTTGGCGGGGGGCCTGAATGAGCAGTTCTTC. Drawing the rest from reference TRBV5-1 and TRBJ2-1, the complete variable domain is KAGVTQTPRYLIKTRGQQVTLSCSPISGHRSVSWYQQTPGQGLQFLFEYFSETQRNKGNFPGRFSGRQFSNSRSEMNVSTLELGDSALYLCASSLAGGLNEQFFGPGTRLTVL.

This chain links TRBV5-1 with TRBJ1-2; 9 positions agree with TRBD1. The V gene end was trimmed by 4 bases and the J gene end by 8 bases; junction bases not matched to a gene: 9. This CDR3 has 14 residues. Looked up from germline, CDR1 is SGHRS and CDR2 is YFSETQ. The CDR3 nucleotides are TGCGCCAGCAGCCTCGGACAGGGGCTTGAGGGCTACACCTTC. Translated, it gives CASSLGQGLEGYTF.

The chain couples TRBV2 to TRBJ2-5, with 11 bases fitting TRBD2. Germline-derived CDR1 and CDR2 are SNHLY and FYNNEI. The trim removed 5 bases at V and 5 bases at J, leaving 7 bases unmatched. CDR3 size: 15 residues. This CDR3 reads CASSPTSGVVETQYF. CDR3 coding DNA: TGTGCCAGCAGTCCGACTAGCGGGGTGGTGGAGACCCAGTACTTC.

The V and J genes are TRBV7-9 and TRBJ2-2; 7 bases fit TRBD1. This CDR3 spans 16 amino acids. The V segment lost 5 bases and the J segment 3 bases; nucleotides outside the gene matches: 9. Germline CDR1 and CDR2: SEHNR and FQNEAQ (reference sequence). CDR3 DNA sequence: TGTGCCAGCAGCGCGCCTGACAGGGCTCACACCGGGGAGCTGTTTTTT. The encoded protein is CASSAPDRAHTGELFF.

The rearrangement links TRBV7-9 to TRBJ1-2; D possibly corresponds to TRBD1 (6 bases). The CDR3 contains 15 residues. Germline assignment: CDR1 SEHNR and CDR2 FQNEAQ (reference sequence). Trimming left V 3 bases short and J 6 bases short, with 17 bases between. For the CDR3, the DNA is TGTGCCAGCAGCTTTGCCCAACAGGGTACTCATGGCTACACCTTC. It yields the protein CASSFAQQGTHGYTF. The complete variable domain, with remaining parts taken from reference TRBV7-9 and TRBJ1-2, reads DTGVSQNPRHKITKRGQNVTFRCDPISEHNRLYWYRQTLGQGPEFLTYFQNEAQLEKSRLLSDRFSAERPKGSFSTLEIQRTEQGDSAMYLCASSFAQQGTHGYTFGSGTRLTVV.

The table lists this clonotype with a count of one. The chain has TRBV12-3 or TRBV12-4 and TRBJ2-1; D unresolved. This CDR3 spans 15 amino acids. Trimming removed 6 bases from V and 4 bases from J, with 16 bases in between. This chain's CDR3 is CASSPTDSRYNEQFF. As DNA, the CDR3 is TGTGCCAGCAGCCCGACGGATTCCCGATACAATGAGCAGTTCTTC.

CDR3 loop: CASSIGFNSPLHF. The CDR3 nucleotides are TGTGCCAGTAGTATCGGGTTTAATTCACCCCTCCACTTT. V and J are TRBV19 and TRBJ1-6; no firm D call. CDR1 and CDR2 (germline): LNHDA, SQIVND (reference sequence). The CDR3 runs to 13 residues. The ends were cut back, 3 bases at V and 6 bases at J, with 6 bases in the middle.

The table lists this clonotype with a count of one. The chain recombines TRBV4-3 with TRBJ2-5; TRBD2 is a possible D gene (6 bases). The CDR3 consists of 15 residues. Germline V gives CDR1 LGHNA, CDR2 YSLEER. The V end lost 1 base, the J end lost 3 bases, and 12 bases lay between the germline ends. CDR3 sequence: CASSQVNGGEETQYF. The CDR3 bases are TGCGCCAGCAGCCAAGTCAACGGGGGAGAAGAGACCCAGTACTTC.

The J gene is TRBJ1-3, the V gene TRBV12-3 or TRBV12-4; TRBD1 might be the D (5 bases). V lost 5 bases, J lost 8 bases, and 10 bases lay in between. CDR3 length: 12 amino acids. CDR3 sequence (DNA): TGTGCCAGCAGTCTGGTAGGGGACACCATATATTTT. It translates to CASSLVGDTIYF.

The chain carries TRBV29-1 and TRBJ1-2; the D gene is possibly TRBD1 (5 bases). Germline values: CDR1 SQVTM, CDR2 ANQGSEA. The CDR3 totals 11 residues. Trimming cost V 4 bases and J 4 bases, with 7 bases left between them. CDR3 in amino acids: CSVGGGYGYTF. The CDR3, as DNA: TGCAGCGTTGGGGGGGGCTATGGCTACACCTTC.

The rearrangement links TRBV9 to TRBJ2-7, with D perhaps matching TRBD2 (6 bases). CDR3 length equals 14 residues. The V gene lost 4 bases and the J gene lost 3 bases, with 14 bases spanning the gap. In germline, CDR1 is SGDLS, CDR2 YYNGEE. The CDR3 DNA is TGTGCCAGCAGCTTGGGGGGACGGGGCTACGAGCAGTACTTC. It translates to CASSLGGRGYEQYF. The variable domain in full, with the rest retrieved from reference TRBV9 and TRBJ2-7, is DSGVTQTPKHLITATGQRVTLRCSPRSGDLSVYWYQQSLDQGLQFLIQYYNGEERAKGNILERFSAQQFPDLHSELNLSSLELGDSALYFCASSLGGRGYEQYFGPGTRLTVT.

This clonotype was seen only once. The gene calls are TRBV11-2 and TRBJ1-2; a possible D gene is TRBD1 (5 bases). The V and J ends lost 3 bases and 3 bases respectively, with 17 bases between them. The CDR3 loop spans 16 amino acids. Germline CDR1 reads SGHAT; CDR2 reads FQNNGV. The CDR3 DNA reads TGTGCCAGCAGCTTGTGGCCGATGGGGGACGACTATGGCTACACCTTC. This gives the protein CASSLWPMGDDYGYTF. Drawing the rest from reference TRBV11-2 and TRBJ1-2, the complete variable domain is EAGVAQSPRYKIIEKRQSVAFWCNPISGHATLYWYQQILGQGPKLLIQFQNNGVVDDSQLPKDRFSAERLKGVDSTLKIQPAKLEDSAVYLCASSLWPMGDDYGYTFGSGTRLTVV.

The CDR3 reads CASSGSRTESSYEQYF. CDR3 sequence (DNA): TGTGCCAGCAGTGGAAGTCGGACGGAGAGCTCCTACGAGCAGTACTTC. The rearrangement uses TRBV2 and TRBJ2-7, with D uncertain. The V end lost 4 bases, the J end lost 0 bases, and 16 bases lay between the germline ends. This CDR3 has 16 amino acids. From germline, CDR1 is SNHLY and CDR2 FYNNEI.

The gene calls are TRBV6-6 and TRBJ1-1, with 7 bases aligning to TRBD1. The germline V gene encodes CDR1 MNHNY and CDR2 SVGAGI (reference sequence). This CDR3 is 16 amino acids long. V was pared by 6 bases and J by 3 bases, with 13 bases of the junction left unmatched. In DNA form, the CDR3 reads TGTGCCAGCAGCTGGGGGACAGACCATTGGGACACTGAAGCTTTCTTT. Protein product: CASSWGTDHWDTEAFF.

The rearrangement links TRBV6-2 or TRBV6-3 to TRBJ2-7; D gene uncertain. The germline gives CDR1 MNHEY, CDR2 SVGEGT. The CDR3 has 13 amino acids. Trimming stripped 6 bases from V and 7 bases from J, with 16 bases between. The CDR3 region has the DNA TGTGCCAGCAGACTCACTCACAAGGAAGAGCAGTACTTC. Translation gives CASRLTHKEEQYF.

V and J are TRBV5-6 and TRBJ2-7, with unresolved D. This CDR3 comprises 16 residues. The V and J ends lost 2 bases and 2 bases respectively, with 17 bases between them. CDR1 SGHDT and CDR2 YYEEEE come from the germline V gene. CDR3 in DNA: TGTGCCAGCAGCTTAGTGACGTCGATTAAACCCTACGAGCAGTACTTC. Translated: CASSLVTSIKPYEQYF.

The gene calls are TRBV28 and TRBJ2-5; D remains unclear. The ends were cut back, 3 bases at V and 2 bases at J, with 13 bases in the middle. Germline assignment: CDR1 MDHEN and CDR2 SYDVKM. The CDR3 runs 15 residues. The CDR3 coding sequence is TGTGCCAGCAGTTTCTCCCAGGCCCATCAAGAGACCCAGTACTTC. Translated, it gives CASSFSQAHQETQYF.

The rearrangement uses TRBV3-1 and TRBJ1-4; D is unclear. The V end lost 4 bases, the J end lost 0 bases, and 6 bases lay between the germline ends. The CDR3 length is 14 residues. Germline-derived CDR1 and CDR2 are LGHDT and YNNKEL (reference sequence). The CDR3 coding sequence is TGTGCCAGCAGCCGGGTCTCAACTAATGAAAAACTGTTTTTT. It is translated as CASSRVSTNEKLFF.

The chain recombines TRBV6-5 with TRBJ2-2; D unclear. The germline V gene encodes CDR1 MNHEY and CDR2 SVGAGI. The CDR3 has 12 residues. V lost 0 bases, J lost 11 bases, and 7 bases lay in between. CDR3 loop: CASSYSTRELFF. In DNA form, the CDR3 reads TGTGCCAGCAGTTACTCGACCAGAGAGCTGTTTTTT.

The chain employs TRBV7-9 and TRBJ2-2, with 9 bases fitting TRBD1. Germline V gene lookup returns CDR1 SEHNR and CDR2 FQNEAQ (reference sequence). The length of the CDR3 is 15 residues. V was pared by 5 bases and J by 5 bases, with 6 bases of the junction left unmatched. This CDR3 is CASSPGTGFTGELFF. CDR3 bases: TGTGCCAGCAGCCCCGGGACAGGGTTTACCGGGGAGCTGTTTTTT.

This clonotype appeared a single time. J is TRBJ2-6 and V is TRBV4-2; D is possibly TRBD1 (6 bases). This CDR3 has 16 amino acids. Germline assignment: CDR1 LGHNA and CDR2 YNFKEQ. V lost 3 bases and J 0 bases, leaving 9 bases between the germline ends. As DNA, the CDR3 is TGTGCCAGCAGCCAGGGGGCATCCTCTGGGGCCAACGTCCTGACTTTC. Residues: CASSQGASSGANVLTF.

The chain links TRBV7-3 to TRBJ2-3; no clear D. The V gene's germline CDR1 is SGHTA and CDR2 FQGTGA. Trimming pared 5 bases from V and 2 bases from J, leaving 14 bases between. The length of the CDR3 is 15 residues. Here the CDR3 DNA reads TGTGCCAGCAGCCCTGGGAATGGACCCACAGATACGCAGTATTTT. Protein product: CASSPGNGPTDTQYF.

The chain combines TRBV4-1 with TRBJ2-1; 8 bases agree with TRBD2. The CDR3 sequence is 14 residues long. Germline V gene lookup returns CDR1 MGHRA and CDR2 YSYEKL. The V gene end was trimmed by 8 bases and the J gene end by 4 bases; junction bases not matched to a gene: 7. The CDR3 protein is CASHREGLYNEQFF. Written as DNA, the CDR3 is TGCGCCAGCCATCGGGAGGGGCTATACAATGAGCAGTTCTTC.

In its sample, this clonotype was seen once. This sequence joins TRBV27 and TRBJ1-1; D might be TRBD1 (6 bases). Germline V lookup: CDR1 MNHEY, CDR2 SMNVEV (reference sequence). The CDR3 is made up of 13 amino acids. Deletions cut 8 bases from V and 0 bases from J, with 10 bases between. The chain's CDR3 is CASGGQMNTEAFF. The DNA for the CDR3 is TGTGCCAGCGGGGGACAAATGAACACTGAAGCTTTCTTT.

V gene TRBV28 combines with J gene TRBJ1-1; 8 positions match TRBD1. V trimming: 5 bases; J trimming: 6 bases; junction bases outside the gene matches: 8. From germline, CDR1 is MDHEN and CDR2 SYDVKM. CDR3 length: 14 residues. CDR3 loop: CASSQDRAVAEAFF. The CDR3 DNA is TGTGCCAGCAGTCAGGACAGGGCGGTGGCTGAAGCTTTCTTT.

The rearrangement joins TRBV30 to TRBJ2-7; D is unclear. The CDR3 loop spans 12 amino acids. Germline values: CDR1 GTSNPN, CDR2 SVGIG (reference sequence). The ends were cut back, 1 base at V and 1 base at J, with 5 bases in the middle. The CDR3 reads CAWSDKSYEQYF. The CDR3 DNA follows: TGTGCCTGGAGTGACAAGTCCTACGAGCAGTACTTC.